This T cell receptor (beta chain) emerged from a study of shared clonotypes between healthy human individuals. Study-level findings and limits: Since donors were few, the genetic and exposure-history diversity represented was limited.

Data came from immunoSEQ multiplex PCR; TCRdb stores just in-frame clones and leaves some out. The repertoire has more than 450,000 clones, approximately 85% of them found once; the top ten carry about an eighth. Concerning this clone: The antigen remains unidentified.

The donors were all Caucasian adults (living in Nashville, Tennessee). Genomic DNA for unsorted samples, which was extracted with the QIAamp DNA Blood Mini kit, came from 85 million to 90 million PBMCs. The CDR3 totals 17 residues. V lost 4 bases and J lost 5; bases outside the gene matches: 14. The germline V gene has CDR1 SGHTA and CDR2 FQGNSA. The chain recombines TRBV7-2 with TRBJ2-5, with 9 bases that match TRBD2. The sequencing sample was made of PBMCs. The TCR originated in a woman aged 40 to 50 in good health. Some clones in this sample may be carry-over from other donors' samples. In nucleotides, the CDR3 is TGTGCCAGCAGCTCCCTGGCGGGAGGGGCGGAGGGTGAGACCCAGTACTTC. Its protein product is CASSSLAGGAEGETQYF.